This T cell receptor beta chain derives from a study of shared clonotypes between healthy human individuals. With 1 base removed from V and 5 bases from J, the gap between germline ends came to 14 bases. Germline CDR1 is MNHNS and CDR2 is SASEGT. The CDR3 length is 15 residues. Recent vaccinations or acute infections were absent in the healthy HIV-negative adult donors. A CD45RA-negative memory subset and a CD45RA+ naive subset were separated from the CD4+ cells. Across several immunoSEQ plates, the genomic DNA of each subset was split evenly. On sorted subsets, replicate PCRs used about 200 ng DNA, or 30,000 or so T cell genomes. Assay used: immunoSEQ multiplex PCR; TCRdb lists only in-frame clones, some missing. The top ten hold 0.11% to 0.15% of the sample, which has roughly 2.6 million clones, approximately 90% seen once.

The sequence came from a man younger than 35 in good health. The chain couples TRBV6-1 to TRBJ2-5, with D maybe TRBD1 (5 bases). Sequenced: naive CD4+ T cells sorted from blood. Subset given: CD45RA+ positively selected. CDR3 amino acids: CASSEGGRVLETQYF. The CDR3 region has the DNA TGTGCCAGCAGTGAAGGCGGCAGGGTATTGGAGACCCAGTACTTC.